The clone carrying this T cell receptor (beta chain) has a single count. Its cognate antigen is unknown. After removal of 0 bases from V and 6 bases from J, the junction contained 10 bases not matched to a gene. The germline CDR1 and CDR2 sequences are LGHNA and YSLEER. The CDR3 runs to 17 residues. Sequenced by immunoSEQ multiplex PCR; TCRdb stores in-frame clones only, minus some. The sample contains about 140,000 clones, about 90% of which appear only once. The sample belongs to a study of T cell responses to AZD1222 COVID-19 vaccine. Study context: Investigators merged groups given second doses at roughly 4 or roughly 12 weeks.

Study outcomes and limitations: The breadth and depth of Spike-specific TCRs increased once two AZD1222 doses had been given. Spike was spanned by vaccine-associated CD4 TCRs, with dominance at 160-218 and 743-854.

The material sequenced was peripheral blood, taken on day 0 of AZD1222 vaccination. This sequence joins TRBV4-3 and TRBJ2-1; 8 nucleotides align to TRBD2. The sequence was obtained from an adult in good health. CDR3 sequence: CASSQDRTPAGVNEQFF. In DNA form, the CDR3 reads TGCGCCAGCAGCCAAGATAGGACCCCAGCGGGAGTCAATGAGCAGTTCTTC.